This T cell receptor beta chain was observed in a study of blood T cells in healthy people across ages. Background on the study: Through template switching, about one barcoded beta molecule was captured per two T cells, as measured in model experiments.

PCR was performed a second time for roughly 7 to 12 cycles using a sample-barcoded 5' primer and a J-beta primer mix. TCRdb itself ran the 5' RACE reads through MiXCR, one entry per CDR3 protein. The repertoire consists of about 810,000 distinct CDR3 sequences, with roughly 35% occurring once and the leading ten covering 13%. This clonotype was seen a few times. The antigen remains undetermined. Study results and limitations: Long-lived donors had more naive CD4+ cells and higher diversity than aged donors.

Losses at the gene ends were 5 bases for V and 0 bases for J; bases not matched to a gene: 12. The CDR3 totals 17 residues. CDR1 SGHTA and CDR2 FQGNSA come from the germline V gene. The donors, all healthy, were Caucasians living in Russia, aged about 6 to 100. This TCR came from a man younger than 30 in good health. V gene TRBV7-2 combines with J gene TRBJ1-1; 7 nucleotides match TRBD1. What was sequenced was blood. The CDR3 loop is CASSTSRTGFMNTEAFF. The CDR3 nucleotides read TGTGCCAGCAGCACTTCAAGGACAGGATTTATGAACACTGAAGCTTTCTTT. The variable domain in full, with the rest retrieved from reference TRBV7-2 and TRBJ1-1, is GAGVSQSPSNKVTEKGKDVELRCDPISGHTALYWYRQSLGQGLEFLIYFQGNSAPDKSGLPSDRFSAERTGGSVSTLTIQRTQQEDSAVYLCASSTSRTGFMNTEAFFGQGTRLTVV.